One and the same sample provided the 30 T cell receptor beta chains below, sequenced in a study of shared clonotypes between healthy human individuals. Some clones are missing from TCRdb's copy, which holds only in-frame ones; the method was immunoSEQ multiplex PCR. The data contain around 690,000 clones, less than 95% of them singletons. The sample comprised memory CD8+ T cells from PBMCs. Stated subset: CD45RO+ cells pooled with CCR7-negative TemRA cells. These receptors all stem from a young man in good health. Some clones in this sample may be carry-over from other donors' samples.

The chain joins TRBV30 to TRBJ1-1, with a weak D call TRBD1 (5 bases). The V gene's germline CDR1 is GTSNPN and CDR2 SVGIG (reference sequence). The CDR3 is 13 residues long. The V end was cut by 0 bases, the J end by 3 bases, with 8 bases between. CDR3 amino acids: CAWSVLRDTEAFF. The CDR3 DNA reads TGTGCCTGGAGTGTACTCAGGGACACTGAAGCTTTCTTT. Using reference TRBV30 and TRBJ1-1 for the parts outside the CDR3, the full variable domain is SQTIHQWPATLVQPVGSPLSLECTVEGTSNPNLYWYRQAAGRGLQLLFYSVGIGQISSEVPQNLSASRPQDRQFILSSKKLLLSDSGFYLCAWSVLRDTEAFFGQGTRLTVV.

The CDR3 here is CASSTTSSRQPQHF. The CDR3 DNA follows: TGTGCCAGCAGTACCACCTCATCTCGACAGCCCCAGCATTTT. V usage is TRBV27 and J usage is TRBJ1-5, with unresolved D. Germline V CDR1 and CDR2: MNHEY, SMNVEV (reference sequence). Trimming took 5 bases from V and 7 from J, leaving 15 bases between them. This CDR3 has 14 residues.

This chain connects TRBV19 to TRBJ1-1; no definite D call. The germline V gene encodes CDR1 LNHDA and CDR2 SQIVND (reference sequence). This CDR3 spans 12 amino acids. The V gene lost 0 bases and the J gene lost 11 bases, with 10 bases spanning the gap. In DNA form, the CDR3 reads TGTGCCAGTAGTATAGATCTATCGGGGGCTTTCTTT. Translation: CASSIDLSGAFF.

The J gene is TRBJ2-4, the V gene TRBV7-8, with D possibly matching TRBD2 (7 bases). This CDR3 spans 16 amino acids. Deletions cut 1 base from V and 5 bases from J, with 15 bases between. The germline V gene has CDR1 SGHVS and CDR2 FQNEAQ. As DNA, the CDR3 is TGTGCCAGCAGCTTAGAGGGGGAGGGGCAACAAAACATTCAGTACTTC. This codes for CASSLEGEGQQNIQYF.

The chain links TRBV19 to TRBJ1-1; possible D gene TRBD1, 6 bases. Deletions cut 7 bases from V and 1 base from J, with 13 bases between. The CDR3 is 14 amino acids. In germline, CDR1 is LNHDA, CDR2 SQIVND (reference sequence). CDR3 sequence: CASISRRGNTEAFF. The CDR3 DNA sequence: TGTGCCAGTATTTCGCGCAGGGGGAACACTGAAGCTTTCTTT.

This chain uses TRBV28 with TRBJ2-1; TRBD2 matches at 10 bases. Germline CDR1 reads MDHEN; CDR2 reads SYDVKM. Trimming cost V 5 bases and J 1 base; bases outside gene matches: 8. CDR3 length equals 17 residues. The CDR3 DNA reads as TGTGCCAGCAGTCTACCTCGACTAGCGGGTTCCTACAATGAGCAGTTCTTC. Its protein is CASSLPRLAGSYNEQFF.

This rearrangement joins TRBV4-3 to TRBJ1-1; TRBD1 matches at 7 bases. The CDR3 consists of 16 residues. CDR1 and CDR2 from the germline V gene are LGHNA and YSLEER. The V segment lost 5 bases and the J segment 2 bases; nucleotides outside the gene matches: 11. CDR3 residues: CASSSPGQSRNTEAFF. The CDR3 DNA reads TGCGCCAGCAGCTCCCCGGGACAGTCCCGTAACACTGAAGCTTTCTTT.

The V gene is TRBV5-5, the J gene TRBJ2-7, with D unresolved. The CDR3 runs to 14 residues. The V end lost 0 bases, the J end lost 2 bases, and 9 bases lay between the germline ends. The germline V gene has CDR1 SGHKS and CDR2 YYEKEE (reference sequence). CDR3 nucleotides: TGTGCCAGCAGCTTGGGGAACCAACCCTACGAGCAGTACTTC. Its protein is CASSLGNQPYEQYF.

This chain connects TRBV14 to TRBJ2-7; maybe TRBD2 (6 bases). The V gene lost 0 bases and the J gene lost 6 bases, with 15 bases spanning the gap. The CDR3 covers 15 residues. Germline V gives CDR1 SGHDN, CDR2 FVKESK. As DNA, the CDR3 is TGTGCCAGCAGCCAAGATTGGGGGGTTTTAGGCGAGCAGTACTTC. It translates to CASSQDWGVLGEQYF.

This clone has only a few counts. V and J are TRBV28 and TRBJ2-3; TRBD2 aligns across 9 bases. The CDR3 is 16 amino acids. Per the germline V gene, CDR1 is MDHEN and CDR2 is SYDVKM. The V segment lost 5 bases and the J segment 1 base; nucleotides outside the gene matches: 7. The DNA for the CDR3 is TGTGCCAGCAGTCCCCGAAGACTAGCGGGCACAGATACGCAGTATTTT. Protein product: CASSPRRLAGTDTQYF.

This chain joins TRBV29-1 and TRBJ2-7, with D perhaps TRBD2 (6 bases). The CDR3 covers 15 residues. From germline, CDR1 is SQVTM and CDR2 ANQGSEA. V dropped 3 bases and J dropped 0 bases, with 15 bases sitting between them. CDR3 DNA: TGCAGCGTTGATATCCTCGGGACTGACTCCTACGAGCAGTACTTC. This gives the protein CSVDILGTDSYEQYF.

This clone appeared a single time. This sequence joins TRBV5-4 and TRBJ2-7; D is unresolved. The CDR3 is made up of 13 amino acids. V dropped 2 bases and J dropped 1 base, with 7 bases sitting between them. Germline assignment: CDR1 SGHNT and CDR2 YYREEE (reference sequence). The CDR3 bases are TGTGCCAGCAGCTTAACACGTTCCTACGAGCAGTACTTC. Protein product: CASSLTRSYEQYF.

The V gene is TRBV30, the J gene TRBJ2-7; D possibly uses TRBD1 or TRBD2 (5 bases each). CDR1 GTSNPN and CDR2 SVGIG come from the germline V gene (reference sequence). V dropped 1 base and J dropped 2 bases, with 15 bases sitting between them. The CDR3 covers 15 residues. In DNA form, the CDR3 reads TGTGCCTGGAGTGGCCCCCCCAGGGAGACCTACGAGCAGTACTTC. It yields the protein CAWSGPPRETYEQYF.

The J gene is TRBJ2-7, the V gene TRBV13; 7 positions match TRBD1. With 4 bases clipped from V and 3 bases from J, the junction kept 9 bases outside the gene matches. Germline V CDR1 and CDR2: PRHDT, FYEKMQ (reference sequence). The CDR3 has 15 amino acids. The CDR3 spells CASSSNRDSLYEQYF. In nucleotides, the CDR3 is TGTGCCAGCAGCTCGAACCGGGACAGCCTCTACGAGCAGTACTTC.

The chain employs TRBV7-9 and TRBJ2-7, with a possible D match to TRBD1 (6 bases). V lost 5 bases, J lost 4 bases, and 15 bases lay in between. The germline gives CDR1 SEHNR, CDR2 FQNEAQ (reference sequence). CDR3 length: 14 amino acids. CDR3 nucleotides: TGTGCCAGCAGCCCGACCGGGACATATTACGAGCAGTACTTC. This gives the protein CASSPTGTYYEQYF.

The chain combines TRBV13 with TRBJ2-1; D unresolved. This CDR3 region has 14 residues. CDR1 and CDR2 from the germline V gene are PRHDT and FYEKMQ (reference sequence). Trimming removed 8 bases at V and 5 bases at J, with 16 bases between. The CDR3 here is CASGLGQRHNEQFF. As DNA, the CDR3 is TGTGCCAGCGGTCTTGGCCAAAGGCACAATGAGCAGTTCTTC.

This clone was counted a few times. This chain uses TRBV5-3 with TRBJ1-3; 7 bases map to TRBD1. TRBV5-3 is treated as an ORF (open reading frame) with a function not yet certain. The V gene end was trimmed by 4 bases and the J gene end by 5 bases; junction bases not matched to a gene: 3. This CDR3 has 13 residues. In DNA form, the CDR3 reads TGTGCCAGAAGCGGGGACAGCCGAAACACCATATATTTT. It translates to CARSGDSRNTIYF.

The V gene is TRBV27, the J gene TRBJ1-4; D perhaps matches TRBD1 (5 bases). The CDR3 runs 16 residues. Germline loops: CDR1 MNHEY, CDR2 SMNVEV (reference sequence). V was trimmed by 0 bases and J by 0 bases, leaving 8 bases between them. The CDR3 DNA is TGTGCCAGCAGTTTATCAGTGGGGGCAACTAATGAAAAACTGTTTTTT. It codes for CASSLSVGATNEKLFF.

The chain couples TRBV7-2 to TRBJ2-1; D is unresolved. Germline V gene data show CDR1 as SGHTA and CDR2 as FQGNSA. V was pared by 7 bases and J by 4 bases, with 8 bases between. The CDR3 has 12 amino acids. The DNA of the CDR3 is TGTGCCAGCAACGTAAAATACAATGAGCAGTTCTTC. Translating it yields CASNVKYNEQFF.

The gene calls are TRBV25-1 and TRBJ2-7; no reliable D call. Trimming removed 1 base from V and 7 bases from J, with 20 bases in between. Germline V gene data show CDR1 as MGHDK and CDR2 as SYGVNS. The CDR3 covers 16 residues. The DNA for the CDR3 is TGTGCCAGCAGTGAATGGGTGTCGGGTGTGTTCGAGGAGCAGTACTTC. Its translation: CASSEWVSGVFEEQYF.

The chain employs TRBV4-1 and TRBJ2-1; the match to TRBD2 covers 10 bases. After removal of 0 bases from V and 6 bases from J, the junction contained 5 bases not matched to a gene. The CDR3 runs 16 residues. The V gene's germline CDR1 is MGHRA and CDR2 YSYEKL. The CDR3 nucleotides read TGCGCCAGCAGCCAAGACCTAGCGGGAGTCCTCAATGAGCAGTTCTTC. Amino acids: CASSQDLAGVLNEQFF.

CDR3 DNA sequence: TGTGCCAGCAGCCAAGAGTTACGGAAGAGCTCCTACAATGAGCAGTTCTTC. Amino acids: CASSQELRKSSYNEQFF. The chain carries TRBV4-2 and TRBJ2-1; D uncertain. The germline V gene encodes CDR1 LGHNA and CDR2 YNFKEQ. The CDR3 length is 17 residues. V lost 0 bases and J lost 0, with 12 bases in between.

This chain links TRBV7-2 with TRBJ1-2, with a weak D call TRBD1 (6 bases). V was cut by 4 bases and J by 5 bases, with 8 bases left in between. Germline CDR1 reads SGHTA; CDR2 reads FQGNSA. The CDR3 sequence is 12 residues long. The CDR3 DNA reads TGTGCCAGCAGCTCCGGACAGTATGGCTACACCTTC. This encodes CASSSGQYGYTF.

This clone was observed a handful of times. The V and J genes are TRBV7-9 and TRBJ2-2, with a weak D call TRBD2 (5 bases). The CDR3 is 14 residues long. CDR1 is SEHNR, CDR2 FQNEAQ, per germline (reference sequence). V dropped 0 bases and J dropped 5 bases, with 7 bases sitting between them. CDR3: CASSLAGRTGELFF. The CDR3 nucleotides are TGTGCCAGCAGCTTAGCGGGGAGAACCGGGGAGCTGTTTTTT.

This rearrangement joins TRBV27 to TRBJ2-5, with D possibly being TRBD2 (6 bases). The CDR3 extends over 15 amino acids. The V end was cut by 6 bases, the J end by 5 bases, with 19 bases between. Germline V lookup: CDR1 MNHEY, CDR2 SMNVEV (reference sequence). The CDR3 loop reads CASRPLEGSGETQYF. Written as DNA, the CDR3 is TGTGCCAGCAGGCCATTGGAGGGGTCAGGGGAGACCCAGTACTTC.

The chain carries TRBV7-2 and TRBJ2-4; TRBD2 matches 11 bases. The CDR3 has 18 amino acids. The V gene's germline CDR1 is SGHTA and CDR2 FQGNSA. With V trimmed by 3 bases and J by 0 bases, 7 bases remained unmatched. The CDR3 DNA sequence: TGTGCCAGCAGCTTCCCGACTAGCGGGATCATAGCCAAAAACATTCAGTACTTC. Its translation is CASSFPTSGIIAKNIQYF.

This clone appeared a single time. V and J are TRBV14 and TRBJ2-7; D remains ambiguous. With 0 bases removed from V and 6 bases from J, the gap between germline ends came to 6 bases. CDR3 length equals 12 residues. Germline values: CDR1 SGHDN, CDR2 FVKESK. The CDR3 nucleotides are TGTGCCAGCAGCCAAGAACCCGCCGAGCAGTACTTC. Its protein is CASSQEPAEQYF.

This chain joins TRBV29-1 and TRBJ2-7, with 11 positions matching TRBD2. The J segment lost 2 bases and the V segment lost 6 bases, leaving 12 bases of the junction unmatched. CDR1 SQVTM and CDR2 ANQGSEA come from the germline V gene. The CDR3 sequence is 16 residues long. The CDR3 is CSVLLTSGSVPYEQYF. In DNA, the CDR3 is TGCAGCGTCCTCCTAACTAGCGGGAGCGTCCCCTACGAGCAGTACTTC.

In DNA form, the CDR3 reads TGTGCCAGCAGTTTCATCTTCAGGAGGACTGAAGCTTTCTTT. Its translation: CASSFIFRRTEAFF. The chain couples TRBV28 to TRBJ1-1; D call uncertain. Deletions cut 3 bases from V and 5 bases from J, with 13 bases between. The CDR3 consists of 14 residues. The germline V gene encodes CDR1 MDHEN and CDR2 SYDVKM.

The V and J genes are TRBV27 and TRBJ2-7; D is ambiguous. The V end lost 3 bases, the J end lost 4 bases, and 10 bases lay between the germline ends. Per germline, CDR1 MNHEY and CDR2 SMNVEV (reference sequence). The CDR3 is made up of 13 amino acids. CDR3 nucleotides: TGTGCCAGCAGTTTCCGGATGGATTACGAGCAGTACTTC. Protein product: CASSFRMDYEQYF.